The next 15 T cell receptor beta chains were all read from a single sample in a study of control samples from healthy donors and cancer patients (dated by TCRdb to about 2020). The method was the immunoSEQ multiplex PCR assay. The table comes from immuneACCESS by way of TCRdb, which keeps in-frame sequences with V and J called. Part of the clones is missing from these tables; in studies checked, under half for an unresolved V gene and the rest for unknown reasons. The sample data list around 41,000 clones, and 94% of these were observed just once. Jointly, the top ten make up about 24% of the sample. Sequences were obtained from blood. The receptors derive from a man aged 55-75 years in good health.

V gene TRBV28 combines with J gene TRBJ2-7, with D possibly TRBD1 on 5 matching bases. CDR1 and CDR2 from the germline V gene are MDHEN and SYDVKM. This CDR3 region has 16 residues. Trimming cost V 3 bases and J 3 bases, with 18 bases left between them. The CDR3 here is CASSLSFLTVNYEQYF. In DNA form, the CDR3 reads TGTGCCAGCAGTTTGTCCTTCTTGACAGTCAACTACGAGCAGTACTTC.

The chain is built from TRBV29-1 and TRBJ2-1, with 8 bases matching TRBD1. Germline V gene sequence: CDR1 SQVTM, CDR2 ANQGSEA. The trim removed 6 bases at V and 9 bases at J, leaving 7 bases unmatched. This CDR3 region has 12 residues. DNA for the CDR3: TGCAGCGTCCATAAAGGGACAGGTGAGCAGTTCTTC. Translation gives CSVHKGTGEQFF.

The V call is TRBV5-1, the J call TRBJ2-3; D call uncertain. The germline V and J ends were trimmed by 0 bases and 4 bases, with 18 bases remaining between them. Germline V gene lookup returns CDR1 SGHRS and CDR2 YFSETQ. The CDR3 runs 17 residues. CDR3 DNA: TGCGCCAGCAGCTTGGGGACCACGGGCCTAAAATCAGATACGCAGTATTTT. Translated: CASSLGTTGLKSDTQYF.

The chain carries TRBV10-3 and TRBJ1-1; 8 bases agree with TRBD1. V lost 9 bases, J lost 0 bases, and 3 bases stayed unmatched. Germline CDR1 and CDR2: ENHRY and SYGVKD. The CDR3 consists of 13 residues. Here the CDR3 DNA reads TGTGCCATTTCGACAGGGGTGAACACTGAAGCTTTCTTT. Its translation is CAISTGVNTEAFF.

This chain links TRBV14 with TRBJ1-2; TRBD1 might be the D (5 bases). Germline CDR1 SGHDN, CDR2 FVKESK. This CDR3 is 20 amino acids long. Deletions cut 0 bases from V and 7 bases from J, with 30 bases between. The CDR3 nucleotides read TGTGCCAGCAGCCAAGATATCAGGTTGAGTTCGGGACGGTGGGTTCCTGGCTACACCTTC. Amino acid sequence: CASSQDIRLSSGRWVPGYTF.

The rearrangement uses TRBV11-2 and TRBJ2-7; TRBD1 or TRBD2 may be the D gene (5 bases each). CDR1 and CDR2 (germline): SGHAT, FQNNGV. The CDR3 is made up of 15 amino acids. V shed 4 bases and J shed 2 bases, with 15 bases lying between them. In DNA form, the CDR3 reads TGTGCCAGCAGCTCTCCAGTTGTGGGGGCCTACGAGCAGTACTTC. It is translated as CASSSPVVGAYEQYF.

This chain joins TRBV6-5 and TRBJ1-5, with 12 bases that match TRBD1. This CDR3 region has 14 residues. J gave up 7 bases and V 3 bases, and 1 base lay outside the gene matches. Germline V lookup: CDR1 MNHEY, CDR2 SVGAGI. CDR3 DNA: TGTGCCAGCAGTTATGGGACAGGGGGCCAGCCCCAGCATTTT. Amino acid sequence: CASSYGTGGQPQHF.

This clone was detected once. This chain joins TRBV19 and TRBJ1-1; D is ambiguous. Germline V lookup: CDR1 LNHDA, CDR2 SQIVND (reference sequence). Trimming shortened V by 5 bases and J by 3 bases, and 13 bases separated the two germline ends. The CDR3 is 14 residues long. The chain's CDR3 is CASSLTRVDTEAFF. CDR3 coding DNA: TGTGCCAGTAGTTTGACACGGGTCGACACTGAAGCTTTCTTT.

The chain couples TRBV4-1 to TRBJ2-1; unclear D gene. Germline CDR1 and CDR2: MGHRA and YSYEKL. The CDR3 length is 14 residues. The V end was cut by 4 bases, the J end by 8 bases, with 15 bases between. CDR3 in amino acids: CASSLDRRLDEQFF. The CDR3 coding sequence is TGCGCCAGCAGCCTCGACCGACGGCTAGATGAGCAGTTCTTC.

The chain uses TRBV3-1 (or the pseudogene TRBV3-2) and TRBJ1-6, with TRBD1 identical over 9 bases. This CDR3 has 14 residues. Per the germline V gene, CDR1 is LGHDT and CDR2 is YNNKEL (reference sequence). Trimming removed 6 bases from V and 9 bases from J; junction bases left unmatched: 6. The CDR3 reads CASSPGQGGSPLHF. The DNA of the CDR3 is TGTGCCAGCAGTCCGGGACAGGGCGGTTCACCCCTCCACTTT.

The V gene is TRBV11-3, the J gene TRBJ2-3; 8 bases agree with TRBD1. J was trimmed by 7 bases and V by 3 bases; bases with no gene match: 12. There are 16 residues in the CDR3. The germline CDR1 and CDR2 sequences are SGHNT and YENEEA. CDR3 DNA sequence: TGTGCCAGCAGCTTCCTGGGACAGGCGGGCAGTAATACGCAGTATTTT. Translating gives CASSFLGQAGSNTQYF.

The gene calls are TRBV5-4 and TRBJ2-2; no clear D. Trimming removed 0 bases from V and 0 bases from J, with 3 bases in between. The CDR3 extends over 14 amino acids. Per germline, CDR1 SGHNT and CDR2 YYREEE (reference sequence). In nucleotides, the CDR3 is TGTGCCAGCAGCTTGGATGCGAACACCGGGGAGCTGTTTTTT. It specifies CASSLDANTGELFF.

This chain connects TRBV18 to TRBJ2-2; D remains ambiguous. V lost 1 base and J 5 bases, leaving 5 bases between the germline ends. The germline V gene encodes CDR1 KGHSH and CDR2 LQKENI. This CDR3 region has 13 residues. CDR3 amino acids: CASSPRMTGELFF. The CDR3 DNA sequence: TGTGCCAGCTCACCACGGATGACCGGGGAGCTGTTTTTT.

The rearrangement uses TRBV12-2 and TRBJ1-1; the table's D gene call, TRBD1, was not cross checked with the DNA. TRBV12-2 is classified as a pseudogene. The CDR3 totals 15 residues. The CDR3 DNA is TGTGCAAGTCGCCCCCCATGGACAGACTACACTGAAGCTTTCTTT. It specifies CASRPPWTDYTEAFF.

This clone was seen more than once but under ten times. For the CDR3, the DNA is TGTGCCAGCAGCTCTAGGGTATACGAGCAGTACTTC. This sequence encodes CASSSRVYEQYF. The J gene is TRBJ2-7, the V gene TRBV7-9; D is unresolved. This CDR3 spans 12 amino acids. Per germline, CDR1 SEHNR and CDR2 FQNEAQ (reference sequence). Trimming took off 4 bases at V and 4 bases at J, with 8 bases between the two ends.